The rows below give T cell receptor beta chains drawn from one sample of a study of cytomegalovirus exposure and HLA in healthy donors. TCRdb's table, derived via immunoSEQ multiplex PCR, lists solely in-frame clones and lacks some. Of 100,000 or so clones in the sample, 86% were seen once. Sequencing was done on a sample of PBMCs. These receptors were obtained from a woman younger than 35 in good health and CMV-seropositive. The CDR3 runs from the conserved cysteine through the conserved F or W. The D gene is left open where the match is weak. Rows give clone size only sometimes, using once, few, many, or a class for an expanded clone.

. | once | 13 | TRBJ1-5 | TRBV6-4 | CASSDGLVQPQHF | TGTGCCAGCAGTGACGGGCTTGTCCAGCCCCAGCATTTT
. | . | 15 | TRBJ1-3 | TRBV5-6 | CASSSLGQSGNTIYF | TGTGCCAGCAGCTCGTTGGGACAAAGTGGAAACACCATATATTTT
. | . | 11 | TRBJ1-1 | TRBV19 | CASSLGGEAFF | TGTGCCAGTAGTTTGGGAGGGGAAGCTTTCTTT
. | many | 15 | TRBJ1-5 | TRBV19 | CASSDSGGRVQPQHF | TGTGCCAGTAGCGACTCCGGGGGTCGGGTTCAGCCCCAGCATTTT
TRBD2 | . | 13 | TRBJ2-7 | TRBV6-5 | CASTPGGGYEQYF | TGTGCCAGCACCCCCGGGGGGGGCTACGAGCAGTACTTC
. | . | 12 | TRBJ2-7 | TRBV6-6 | CASSPTDYEQYF | TGTGCCAGCAGCCCGACAGACTACGAGCAGTACTTC
. | . | 14 | TRBJ2-2 | TRBV6-5 | CASSYFRNTGELFF | TGTGCCAGCAGTTATTTTCGGAACACCGGGGAGCTGTTTTTT
. | . | 14 | TRBJ2-7 | TRBV5-4 | CASSSAPRGHEQYF | TGTGCCAGCAGCTCGGCCCCCAGGGGCCACGAGCAGTACTTC
. | once | 17 | TRBJ2-7 | TRBV30 | CAWSPAAGLHGGYEQYF | TGTGCCTGGAGTCCAGCCGCGGGGTTACATGGAGGCTACGAGCAGTACTTC
. | . | 14 | TRBJ1-6 | TRBV27 | CASSAGSYNSPLHF | TGTGCCAGCAGTGCAGGCTCCTATAATTCACCCCTCCACTTT
TRBD1 | . | 14 | TRBJ2-5 | TRBV5-1 | CASSEQGREETQYF | TGCGCCAGCAGCGAACAGGGGCGGGAAGAGACCCAGTACTTC
TRBD1 | . | 16 | TRBJ1-3 | TRBV5-6 | CASSLEWDRSGNTIYF | TGTGCCAGCAGCTTGGAATGGGACAGGTCTGGAAACACCATATATTTT
TRBD2 | few | 17 | TRBJ2-5 | TRBV28 | CASSGLAGGPLRETQYF | TGTGCCAGCAGTGGACTAGCGGGAGGGCCGCTTAGAGAGACCCAGTACTTC
TRBD2 | . | 14 | TRBJ2-1 | TRBV5-6 | CASPPRVAGHEQFF | TGTGCCAGCCCACCTCGAGTAGCGGGGCATGAGCAGTTCTTC
TRBD1 | once | 16 | TRBJ2-7 | TRBV5-4 | CASSLPQSQGAYEQYF | TGTGCCAGCAGCTTGCCGCAATCTCAGGGGGCTTACGAGCAGTACTTC
. | . | 14 | TRBJ2-7 | TRBV6-1 | CASTNGRGSYEQYF | TGTGCCAGCACCAACGGGCGGGGATCCTACGAGCAGTACTTC
. | . | 15 | TRBJ2-7 | TRBV6-1 | CASSPEELRGLEQYF | TGTGCCAGCAGTCCCGAAGAACTCAGGGGCCTCGAGCAGTACTTC
. | . | 14 | TRBJ2-7 | TRBV9 | CASSAFGSTYEQYF | TGTGCCAGCAGCGCGTTCGGGAGCACCTACGAGCAGTACTTC
TRBD1 | . | 13 | TRBJ2-3 | TRBV5-6 | CASSWDREDTQYF | TGTGCCAGCAGCTGGGACAGGGAAGATACGCAGTATTTT
. | . | 14 | TRBJ2-7 | TRBV30 | CAWSLTGGAYEQYF | TGTGCCTGGAGTCTCACAGGGGGGGCCTACGAGCAGTACTTC
. | . | 15 | TRBJ2-1 | TRBV5-6 | CASSFGQSSYNEQFF | TGTGCCAGCAGCTTCGGACAGAGCTCCTACAATGAGCAGTTCTTC
. | . | 15 | TRBJ1-1 | TRBV27 | CASYTGPGMNTEAFF | TGTGCCAGTTATACAGGACCCGGAATGAACACTGAAGCTTTCTTT
TRBD1 | . | 14 | TRBJ2-7 | TRBV2 | CASRAPGTGYEQYF | TGTGCCAGTAGGGCCCCCGGGACAGGCTACGAGCAGTACTTC
TRBD1 | . | 15 | TRBJ2-2 | TRBV9 | CASSPGTANTGELFF | TGTGCCAGCAGCCCAGGGACAGCGAACACCGGGGAGCTGTTTTTT
TRBD1 | . | 14 | TRBJ1-2 | TRBV6-4 | CASSVRTGNEGYTF | TGTGCCAGCAGTGTTCGGACAGGGAACGAGGGCTACACCTTC
. | . | 16 | TRBJ2-5 | TRBV6-5 | CASSYSTGPRGETQYF | TGTGCCAGCAGTTACTCGACGGGCCCTAGGGGAGAGACCCAGTACTTC
TRBD1 | once | 16 | TRBJ2-5 | TRBV2 | CASRPTPGQSQETQYF | TGTGCCAGCAGACCCACGCCGGGACAGTCACAAGAGACCCAGTACTTC
TRBD2 | few | 17 | TRBJ2-1 | TRBV14 | CASREIAGEGAYNEQFF | TGTGCCAGCAGAGAAATAGCGGGAGAAGGGGCCTACAATGAGCAGTTCTTC
. | once | 16 | TRBJ2-3 | TRBV6-1 | CASSEALGKFTDTQYF | TGTGCCAGCAGTGAAGCGCTCGGGAAGTTCACAGATACGCAGTATTTT
TRBD1 | . | 15 | TRBJ2-7 | TRBV5-8 | CASRPRTGELDEQYF | TGTGCCAGCAGGCCAAGGACAGGGGAGCTTGACGAGCAGTACTTC
. | . | 13 | TRBJ2-3 | TRBV28 | CASTEPGTDTQYF | TGTGCCAGCACCGAGCCGGGCACAGATACGCAGTATTTT
. | . | 16 | TRBJ1-4 | TRBV18 | CASSPNSEPAGEKLFF | TGTGCCAGCTCACCAAACAGTGAGCCGGCGGGTGAAAAACTGTTTTTT
TRBD1 | . | 13 | TRBJ2-4 | TRBV6-1 | CASSGGDRGRLYF | TGTGCCAGCAGTGGGGGGGACAGGGGGCGCCTGTACTTC
TRBD1 | . | 16 | TRBJ2-7 | TRBV2 | CASRMTGGAQAYEQYF | TGTGCCAGCAGGATGACAGGGGGCGCTCAGGCCTACGAGCAGTACTTC
. | . | 13 | TRBJ1-1 | TRBV10-1 | CASSLDTHTEAFF | TGCGCCAGCAGCTTAGACACCCACACTGAAGCTTTCTTT
. | once | 15 | TRBJ2-1 | TRBV29-1 | CSAGSRPSLYNEQFF | TGCAGTGCCGGCTCCCGACCTAGCTTATACAATGAGCAGTTCTTC
TRBD1 | . | 14 | TRBJ1-1 | TRBV7-3 | CASSPGQRGAEAFF | TGTGCCAGCAGCCCGGGACAGAGGGGGGCTGAAGCTTTCTTT
TRBD1 | . | 16 | TRBJ1-1 | TRBV10-1 | CASSETWTGGKSEAFF | TGCGCCAGCAGTGAGACATGGACAGGGGGGAAATCTGAAGCTTTCTTT
TRBD2 | . | 18 | TRBJ2-2 | TRBV28 | CASSLVPSGRIGTGELFF | TGTGCCAGCAGTTTGGTACCTAGCGGGAGGATCGGAACCGGGGAGCTGTTTTTT
. | . | 13 | TRBJ1-5 | TRBV7-6 | CASSLGGGQPQHF | TGTGCCAGCAGCTTAGGGGGGGGTCAGCCCCAGCATTTT
. | once | 14 | TRBJ1-2 | TRBV28 | CASLTVGRGYGYTF | TGTGCCAGCTTGACAGTCGGGAGAGGCTATGGCTACACCTTC
. | . | 13 | TRBJ2-3 | TRBV19 | CASSSVLVGSQYF | TGTGCCAGTAGTTCGGTTTTGGTCGGGTCGCAGTATTTT
. | . | 15 | TRBJ2-2 | TRBV28 | CASSLGGMGTGELFF | TGTGCCAGCAGTTTGGGCGGGATGGGAACCGGGGAGCTGTTTTTT
. | . | 20 | TRBJ1-2 | TRBV6-1 | CASSAHRMLEGLKQLYGYTF | TGTGCCAGCAGTGCGCACCGGATGTTGGAGGGACTAAAACAGCTTTATGGCTACACCTTC
. | . | 10 | TRBJ1-1 | TRBV5-8 | CATGVPEAFF | TGTGCCACCGGAGTCCCTGAAGCTTTCTTT
. | . | 14 | TRBJ2-7 | TRBV7-6 | CASSRTDFTYEQYF | TGTGCCAGCAGCAGGACAGACTTCACCTACGAGCAGTACTTC
. | . | 12 | TRBJ2-1 | TRBV6-1 | CASRDSSNEQFF | TGTGCCAGCAGGGACTCGAGCAATGAGCAGTTCTTC
TRBD2 | . | 13 | TRBJ2-3 | TRBV30 | CAWTSGRTDTQYF | TGTGCCTGGACTAGCGGGAGAACAGATACGCAGTATTTT
TRBD1 | once | 13 | TRBJ1-4 | TRBV7-2 | CASSFSGGEKLFF | TGTGCCAGCAGCTTCTCAGGGGGAGAAAAACTGTTTTTT
. | . | 14 | TRBJ1-1 | TRBV6-6 | CASSYSGLPWEAFF | TGTGCCAGCAGTTACTCTGGACTACCCTGGGAAGCTTTCTTT
. | once | 12 | TRBJ2-3 | TRBV18 | CASPGSSDTQYF | TGTGCCAGCCCTGGGAGTTCAGATACGCAGTATTTT
. | few | 15 | TRBJ1-1 | TRBV5-1 | CASSLDAGGASEAFF | TGCGCCAGCAGCTTGGATGCAGGTGGTGCTTCTGAAGCTTTCTTT
. | . | 15 | TRBJ2-3 | TRBV2 | CASRDDRKHTDTQYF | TGTGCCAGCAGAGACGACAGGAAACACACAGATACGCAGTATTTT
. | . | 14 | TRBJ2-2 | TRBV7-3 | CASSLTRLGGELFF | TGTGCCAGCAGCTTAACCAGGCTCGGCGGGGAGCTGTTTTTT